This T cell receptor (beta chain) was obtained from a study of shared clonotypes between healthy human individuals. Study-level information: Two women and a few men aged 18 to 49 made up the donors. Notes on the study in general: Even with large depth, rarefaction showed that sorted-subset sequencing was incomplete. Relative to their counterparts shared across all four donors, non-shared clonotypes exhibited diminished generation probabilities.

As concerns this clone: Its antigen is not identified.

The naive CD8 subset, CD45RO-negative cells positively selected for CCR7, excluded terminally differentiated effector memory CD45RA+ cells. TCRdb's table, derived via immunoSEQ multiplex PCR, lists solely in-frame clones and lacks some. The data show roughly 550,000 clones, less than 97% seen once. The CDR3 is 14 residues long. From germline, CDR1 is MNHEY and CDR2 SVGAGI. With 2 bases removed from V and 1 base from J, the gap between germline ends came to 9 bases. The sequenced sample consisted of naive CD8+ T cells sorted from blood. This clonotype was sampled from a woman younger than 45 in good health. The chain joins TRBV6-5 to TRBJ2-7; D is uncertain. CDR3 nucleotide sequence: TGTGCCAGCAGTTACCACAGCTCATCCTACGAGCAGTACTTC. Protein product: CASSYHSSSYEQYF.